These 8 T cell receptor beta chains were sequenced from one sample in a study of CD8+ T cells in alopecia areata. RNA extraction and reverse transcription yielded cDNA as sequencing template. The method was immunoSEQ multiplex PCR; TCRdb's version includes in-frame clones alone and lacks a portion of them. The sample lists about 130,000 clones; 45% to 60% were seen once. The treatment: oral pan-JAK inhibitor, 5-10 mg twice daily. This specimen was CD8+ T cells sorted from blood, taken at week 4, from a patient treated with tofacitinib. The receptor set was obtained from a human donor with alopecia areata.

Only a few counts were recorded for this clone. The same CDR3 also results from other DNA sequences found in this sample. The chain has TRBV5-4 and TRBJ2-5; 7 bases map to TRBD1. Germline CDR1 SGHNT, CDR2 YYREEE (reference sequence). V lost 0 bases and J lost 2; bases outside the gene matches: 1. This CDR3 region has 14 residues. The CDR3 region is CASSLAGGQETQYF. In DNA form, the CDR3 reads TGTGCCAGCAGCTTGGCAGGGGGTCAAGAGACCCAGTACTTC.

The chain combines TRBV27 with TRBJ1-5; D is uncertain. CDR1 is MNHEY, CDR2 SMNVEV, per germline (reference sequence). V gave up 5 bases and J gave up 6 bases, with 14 bases separating them. The CDR3 has 14 amino acids. The CDR3 protein is CASSPVRVVQPQHF. As DNA, the CDR3 is TGTGCCAGCAGTCCTGTTAGGGTAGTTCAGCCCCAGCATTTT.

The rearrangement links TRBV5-6 to TRBJ1-2; TRBD1 is a possible D gene (5 bases). CDR3 length: 13 residues. Per the germline V gene, CDR1 is SGHDT and CDR2 is YYEEEE. V lost 0 bases and J 4 bases, leaving 7 bases between the germline ends. The chain's CDR3 is CASSLAGTYGYTF. The DNA for the CDR3 is TGTGCCAGCAGCTTGGCCGGGACCTATGGCTACACCTTC.

The chain carries TRBV27 and TRBJ2-7, with 10 bases that match TRBD1. This CDR3 spans 15 amino acids. Per germline, CDR1 MNHEY and CDR2 SMNVEV (reference sequence). The trim removed 4 bases at V and 6 bases at J, leaving 9 bases unmatched. The CDR3 bases are TGTGCCAGCAGTTATACCGGGACAGGGGTGACCGAGCAGTACTTC. It specifies CASSYTGTGVTEQYF.

This chain uses TRBV27 with TRBJ2-1; possible D gene TRBD1, 5 bases. Trimming cost V 11 bases and J 4 bases, with 9 bases left between them. The V gene's germline CDR1 is MNHEY and CDR2 SMNVEV (reference sequence). The CDR3 extends over 11 amino acids. This CDR3 reads CAVGAYNEQFF. DNA of the CDR3: TGTGCCGTAGGGGCGTACAATGAGCAGTTCTTC.

V and J are TRBV7-9 and TRBJ2-5, with D perhaps being TRBD1 or TRBD2 (5 bases each). The length of the CDR3 is 16 residues. Germline CDR1 and CDR2: SEHNR and FQNEAQ (reference sequence). The V end lost 1 base, the J end lost 5 bases, and 17 bases lay between the germline ends. CDR3 nucleotides: TGTGCCAGCAGCTTAGGGGACGGACACCTCCGGGAGACCCAGTACTTC. This codes for CASSLGDGHLRETQYF. The variable domain in full, with the rest retrieved from reference TRBV7-9 and TRBJ2-5, is DTGVSQNPRHKITKRGQNVTFRCDPISEHNRLYWYRQTLGQGPEFLTYFQNEAQLEKSRLLSDRFSAERPKGSFSTLEIQRTEQGDSAMYLCASSLGDGHLRETQYFGPGTRLLVL.

The J gene is TRBJ2-5, the V gene TRBV6-1; no firm D call. Trimming removed 2 bases at V and 2 bases at J, with 12 bases between. The CDR3 sequence is 15 residues long. Germline CDR1 is MNHNS and CDR2 is SASEGT. The CDR3 DNA reads as TGTGCCAGCAGTGAACGAGACCAACAGCAAGAGACCCAGTACTTC. Protein product: CASSERDQQQETQYF.

This chain joins TRBV5-6 and TRBJ2-1, with D possibly TRBD2 on 5 matching bases. Trimming stripped 4 bases from V and 4 bases from J, with 6 bases between. There are 12 residues in the CDR3. Germline V CDR1 and CDR2: SGHDT, YYEEEE. The CDR3 sequence is CASSRGYNEQFF. The CDR3 bases are TGTGCCAGCAGCCGGGGTTACAATGAGCAGTTCTTC.